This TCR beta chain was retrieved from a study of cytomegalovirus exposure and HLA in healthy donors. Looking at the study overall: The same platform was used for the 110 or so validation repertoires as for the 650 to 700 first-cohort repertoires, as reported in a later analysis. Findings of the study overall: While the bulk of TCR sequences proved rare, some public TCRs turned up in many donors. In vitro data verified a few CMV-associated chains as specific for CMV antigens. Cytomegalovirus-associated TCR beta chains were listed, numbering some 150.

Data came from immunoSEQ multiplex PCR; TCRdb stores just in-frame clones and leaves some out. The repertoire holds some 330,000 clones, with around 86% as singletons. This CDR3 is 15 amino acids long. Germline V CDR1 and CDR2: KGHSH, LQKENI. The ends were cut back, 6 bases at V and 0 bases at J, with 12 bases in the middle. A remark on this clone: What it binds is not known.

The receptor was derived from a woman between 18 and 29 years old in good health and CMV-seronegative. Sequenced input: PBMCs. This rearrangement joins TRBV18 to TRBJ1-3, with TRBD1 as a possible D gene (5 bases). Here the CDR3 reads CASSSGLFSGNTIYF. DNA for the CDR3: TGTGCCAGCTCGTCGGGACTGTTCTCTGGAAACACCATATATTTT.